Presented here are 3 T cell receptor beta chains from one specimen sequenced in a study of T cell responses to AZD1222 COVID-19 vaccine. The repertoire was sequenced with immunoSEQ multiplex PCR; TCRdb's copy has only in-frame clones and lacks some. The sample carries some 130,000 clones, 92% recorded once. Sequenced material: peripheral blood, taken on day 0 of AZD1222 vaccination. The receptors derive from an adult in good health.

This chain joins TRBV19 and TRBJ1-5; 7 bases line up with TRBD1. The trim removed 10 bases at V and 4 bases at J, leaving 13 bases unmatched. This CDR3 spans 15 amino acids. CDR1 is LNHDA, CDR2 SQIVND, per germline (reference sequence). The CDR3 DNA reads TGTGCCACAGCCAACACATGGGACAGTAATCAGCCCCAGCATTTT. This gives the protein CATANTWDSNQPQHF.

In this sample, this clone is large. In nucleotides, the CDR3 is TGTGCCAGCAGTGAGACCGGGACGAGAGGTCAAGAGACCCAGTACTTC. Amino acids: CASSETGTRGQETQYF. This chain joins TRBV6-1 and TRBJ2-5; D may correspond to TRBD1 or TRBD2 (5 bases each). Trimming pared 3 bases from V and 2 bases from J, leaving 16 bases between. The CDR3 totals 16 residues. The V gene's germline CDR1 is MNHNS and CDR2 SASEGT.

The chain links TRBV19 to TRBJ1-5, with TRBD1 matching over 8 bases. The CDR3 has 14 residues. Unmatched junction bases numbered 4, after V lost 6 bases and J lost 3 bases. Germline V lookup: CDR1 LNHDA, CDR2 SQIVND (reference sequence). In DNA, the CDR3 is TGTGCCAGTAGGGACAGGGTCCCCAATCAGCCCCAGCATTTT. Translation: CASRDRVPNQPQHF. The variable domain in full, completed from reference TRBV19 and TRBJ1-5, reads DGGITQSPKYLFRKEGQNVTLSCEQNLNHDAMYWYRQDPGQGLRLIYYSQIVNDFQKGDIAEGYSVSREKKESFPLTVTSAQKNPTAFYLCASRDRVPNQPQHFGDGTRLSIL.